One sample yielded the 28 T cell receptor beta chains listed below, sequenced in a study of early T cells in non-severe SARS-CoV-2 infection. MiXCR was run by TCRdb on the 5' RACE reads, yielding one entry per CDR3 protein. Of about 15,000 distinct CDR3 sequences in the sample, roughly 5.4% are singletons; the top ten hold 6% to 7%. The sample was whole blood, taken at baseline. The receptors originated from an adult who was a healthcare worker with PCR-confirmed SARS-CoV-2 infection or an uninfected control (not recorded which).

This clonotype is judged medium-sized (0.01 to 0.1%). The chain is built from TRBV20-1 and TRBJ2-7, with 7 bases that match TRBD2. Germline CDR1 DFQATT, CDR2 SNEGSKA (reference sequence). The ends lost 3 bases at V and 5 bases at J; junction bases unmatched: 4. This CDR3 is 12 amino acids long. The CDR3 DNA is TGCAGTGCTAGTAGCGGGTGGGACGAGCAGTACTTC. This encodes CSASSGWDEQYF.

This clonotype appeared many times. This chain connects TRBV7-8 to TRBJ1-4; TRBD1 might be the D (6 bases). The germline CDR1 and CDR2 sequences are SGHVS and FQNEAQ. Trimming removed 1 base at V and 8 bases at J, with 14 bases between. The CDR3 has 15 amino acids. DNA of the CDR3: TGTGCCAGCAGCTTAGATTTGAACAGGGTGGAAAAACTGTTTTTT. It translates to CASSLDLNRVEKLFF.

In this sample, this clonotype turned up a few times. CDR3 region: CASSPRPANEQFF. Written as DNA, the CDR3 is TGTGCCAGCAGCCCGAGGCCCGCTAATGAGCAGTTCTTC. The rearrangement joins TRBV7-2 to TRBJ2-1; D call uncertain. V lost 5 bases, J lost 7 bases, and 12 bases lay in between. The germline V gene encodes CDR1 SGHTA and CDR2 FQGNSA. This CDR3 has 13 amino acids.

This clonotype was observed many times. V and J are TRBV10-3 and TRBJ1-5; D perhaps matches TRBD1 (6 bases). Per germline, CDR1 ENHRY and CDR2 SYGVKD. This CDR3 is 14 amino acids long. The V gene lost 1 base and the J gene lost 8 bases, with 12 bases spanning the gap. CDR3 in amino acids: CAISEFGGLEPQHF. The CDR3 DNA sequence: TGTGCCATCAGTGAGTTCGGGGGGCTTGAGCCCCAGCATTTT.

Many counts were recorded for this clonotype. This rearrangement joins TRBV6-6 to TRBJ2-3; no clear D gene. The CDR3 loop spans 11 amino acids. The ends were cut back, 3 bases at V and 8 bases at J, with 6 bases in the middle. The germline V gene has CDR1 MNHNY and CDR2 SVGAGI (reference sequence). This CDR3 is CASSYASTQYF. The CDR3 bases are TGTGCCAGCAGTTATGCGAGTACGCAGTATTTT.

This clonotype was detected many times. J is TRBJ2-2 and V is TRBV7-2; 11 bases match TRBD2. The J segment lost 4 bases and the V segment lost 3 bases, leaving 4 bases of the junction unmatched. This CDR3 contains 16 residues. The germline V gene has CDR1 SGHTA and CDR2 FQGNSA. CDR3 sequence: CASSFPGLAATGELFF. For the CDR3, the DNA is TGTGCCAGCAGCTTCCCGGGACTAGCGGCCACCGGGGAGCTGTTTTTT. Using reference TRBV7-2 and TRBJ2-2 for the parts outside the CDR3, the full variable domain is GAGVSQSPSNKVTEKGKDVELRCDPISGHTALYWYRQSLGQGLEFLIYFQGNSAPDKSGLPSDRFSAERTGGSVSTLTIQRTQQEDSAVYLCASSFPGLAATGELFFGEGSRLTVL.

This clonotype was observed many times. The gene calls are TRBV7-2 and TRBJ2-5; D ambiguous. The CDR3 covers 13 residues. CDR1 and CDR2 from the germline V gene are SGHTA and FQGNSA. Trimming removed 3 bases from V and 0 bases from J, with 5 bases in between. The CDR3 DNA reads TGTGCCAGCAGCTTCAAGTACCAAGAGACCCAGTACTTC. This codes for CASSFKYQETQYF.

This clonotype appeared many times. The V gene is TRBV11-2, the J gene TRBJ2-3; D gene ambiguous. There are 11 residues in the CDR3. Per germline, CDR1 SGHAT and CDR2 FQNNGV. With 7 bases removed from V and 6 bases from J, the gap between germline ends came to 8 bases. The CDR3 is CASTSMDTQYF. CDR3 DNA sequence: TGTGCCAGCACCTCGATGGATACGCAGTATTTT.

The chain is built from TRBV11-1 and TRBJ1-6; D remains ambiguous. V dropped 3 bases and J dropped 10 bases, with 7 bases sitting between them. Germline V gives CDR1 SGHAT, CDR2 FQDESV (reference sequence). The CDR3 is 12 amino acids. The CDR3, as DNA: TGTGCCAGCAGCTTCGGCGCCTCACCCCTCCACTTT. This codes for CASSFGASPLHF.

This clonotype has ten or more counts. V is TRBV10-3 and J is TRBJ2-1; 13 bases are a match to TRBD2. Trimming cost V 6 bases and J 9 bases; bases outside gene matches: 23. CDR3 length equals 20 residues. The germline gives CDR1 ENHRY, CDR2 SYGVKD. The CDR3 loop is CAISAVPTSGGEGIIGEQFF. As DNA, the CDR3 is TGTGCCATCAGCGCAGTCCCCACTAGCGGGGGGGAAGGAATTATCGGTGAGCAGTTCTTC.

This clonotype was found a few times. Germline and junction disagree at one end, which may indicate a read error. This rearrangement joins TRBV18 to TRBJ2-5; TRBD2 aligns across 7 bases. This CDR3 spans 14 amino acids. CDR1 KGHSH and CDR2 LQKENI come from the germline V gene. This CDR3 is CASSPLTSPETQYF. The CDR3 DNA is TGTGCCAGCTCGCCACTGACTAGCCCCGAGACCCAGTACTTC. Supplemented by reference TRBV18 and TRBJ2-5, the full variable domain reads NAGVMQNPRHLVRRRGQEARLRCSPMKGHSHVYWYRQLPEEGLKFMVYLQKENIIDESGMPKERFSAEFPKEGPSILRIQQVVRGDSAAYFCASSPLTSPETQYFGPGTRLLVL.

This clonotype has a count of ten or more. The chain recombines TRBV15 with TRBJ2-7; 7 bases map to TRBD2. There are 15 residues in the CDR3. Per germline, CDR1 LNHNV and CDR2 YYDKDF (reference sequence). J gave up 4 bases and V 3 bases, and 9 bases lay outside the gene matches. The CDR3 DNA sequence: TGTGCCACCAGCAGGGGGAGGGTGGTGGAGTACGAGCAGTACTTC. Residues: CATSRGRVVEYEQYF.

At least ten counts were recorded for this clonotype. The chain recombines TRBV20-1 with TRBJ2-3; D gene uncertain. The V gene lost 5 bases and the J gene lost 5 bases, with 14 bases spanning the gap. CDR3 length equals 13 residues. CDR1 DFQATT and CDR2 SNEGSKA come from the germline V gene (reference sequence). CDR3 amino acids: CSAPRFGRDTQYF. In nucleotides, the CDR3 is TGCAGTGCTCCTCGGTTTGGTAGAGATACGCAGTATTTT.

The sample holds many counts of this clonotype. This chain uses TRBV18 with TRBJ1-1; D not resolved. The V and J ends lost 2 bases and 7 bases respectively, with 11 bases between them. The CDR3 is made up of 13 amino acids. Germline CDR1 KGHSH, CDR2 LQKENI. CDR3: CASSPIRAIEAFF. The DNA of the CDR3 is TGTGCCAGCTCACCAATAAGGGCCATTGAAGCTTTCTTT.

This clonotype showed up many times. The J gene is TRBJ2-6, the V gene TRBV19; 8 bases match TRBD1. The CDR3 is 16 residues long. CDR1 LNHDA and CDR2 SQIVND come from the germline V gene (reference sequence). V was pared by 9 bases and J by 0 bases, with 7 bases of the junction left unmatched. In DNA, the CDR3 is TGTGCCAGCCGGGACAGGAGGGTCTCTGGGGCCAACGTCCTGACTTTC. Amino acids: CASRDRRVSGANVLTF. Together with reference TRBV19 and TRBJ2-6, the CDR3 gives the full variable domain: DGGITQSPKYLFRKEGQNVTLSCEQNLNHDAMYWYRQDPGQGLRLIYYSQIVNDFQKGDIAEGYSVSREKKESFPLTVTSAQKNPTAFYLCASRDRRVSGANVLTFGAGSRLTVL.

This clonotype was found many times. The chain employs TRBV10-2 and TRBJ1-2, with 7 bases fitting TRBD1. Germline V gene data show CDR1 as WSHSY and CDR2 as SAAADI. The CDR3 consists of 15 residues. Trimming removed 6 bases from V and 6 bases from J; junction bases left unmatched: 13. The CDR3 DNA is TGCGCCAGCAGCCCAGTGTTAGGGACAGTAAATGGCTACACCTTC. It specifies CASSPVLGTVNGYTF.

This clonotype has at least ten counts. V gene TRBV7-9 combines with J gene TRBJ2-3; the D is unclear. The CDR3 runs 15 residues. The V and J ends lost 6 bases and 10 bases respectively, with 23 bases between them. From germline, CDR1 is SEHNR and CDR2 FQNEAQ (reference sequence). This CDR3 reads CASSDLFGSHLSQYF. The CDR3 nucleotides read TGTGCCAGCAGTGATTTGTTTGGAAGTCACCTATCGCAGTATTTT.

In this sample, this clonotype turned up many times. The chain employs TRBV11-2 and TRBJ2-1, with TRBD2 matching over 8 bases. This CDR3 has 17 residues. The trim removed 7 bases at V and 1 base at J, leaving 12 bases unmatched. CDR1 is SGHAT, CDR2 FQNNGV, per germline. The CDR3 coding sequence is TGTGCCAGCACCCTATCCGGGGGGGCCGTTTCCTACAATGAGCAGTTCTTC. The encoded protein is CASTLSGGAVSYNEQFF.

This clonotype has a handful of counts. The genes are TRBV29-1 and TRBJ2-7, with D possibly matching TRBD1 (5 bases). The ends were cut back, 4 bases at V and 0 bases at J, with 10 bases in the middle. The CDR3 runs 13 residues. The germline CDR1 and CDR2 sequences are SQVTM and ANQGSEA. The CDR3 region is CSVGYRPSYEQYF. The CDR3 DNA follows: TGCAGCGTTGGGTACAGGCCCTCCTACGAGCAGTACTTC.

This clonotype was counted at least ten times. The rearrangement joins TRBV4-3 to TRBJ1-5, with 10 bases lining up with TRBD1. Losses at the gene ends were 0 bases for V and 6 bases for J; bases not matched to a gene: 5. CDR1 is LGHNA, CDR2 YSLEER, per germline. The CDR3 totals 16 residues. The CDR3 sequence: CASSQDAGQGFQPQHF. As DNA, the CDR3 is TGCGCCAGCAGCCAAGATGCGGGACAGGGGTTTCAGCCCCAGCATTTT.

By proportion, this clonotype is medium-sized (0.01 to 0.1%). This rearrangement joins TRBV12-5 to TRBJ2-4, with 10 bases identical to TRBD2. Losses at the gene ends were 6 bases for V and 0 bases for J; bases not matched to a gene: 14. This CDR3 is 19 amino acids long. Germline CDR1 is LGHNT and CDR2 is FRNRAP. CDR3 bases: TGTGCTAGTGGACTCGAATCCATAGGACTAGCGGTAGCCAAAAACATTCAGTACTTC. It codes for CASGLESIGLAVAKNIQYF.

This clonotype was counted only a few times. The rearrangement links TRBV11-2 to TRBJ1-6; D not certain. V was pared by 1 base and J by 9 bases, with 13 bases between. Germline lookup yields CDR1 SGHAT and CDR2 FQNNGV. CDR3 length: 15 amino acids. The CDR3 sequence: CASSLGSGLGSPLHF. CDR3 coding DNA: TGTGCCAGCAGCTTAGGGTCTGGTCTCGGTTCACCCCTCCACTTT.

This clonotype was recorded many times. The chain combines TRBV10-1 with TRBJ1-1; weak D call: TRBD1 (5 bases). CDR3 length equals 13 residues. Germline V lookup: CDR1 WNHNN, CDR2 SYGVQD (reference sequence). V gave up 6 bases and J gave up 1 base, with 9 bases separating them. This CDR3 reads CASRRDGNTEAFF. DNA for the CDR3: TGCGCCAGCAGGAGGGACGGGAACACTGAAGCTTTCTTT.

V and J are TRBV25-1 and TRBJ1-1; D is undetermined. Germline CDR1 is MGHDK and CDR2 is SYGVNS. This CDR3 spans 15 amino acids. V gave up 3 bases and J gave up 1 base, with 12 bases separating them. The CDR3 here is CASSDSPPGNTEAFF. The DNA for the CDR3 is TGTGCCAGCAGTGACTCCCCGCCCGGGAACACTGAAGCTTTCTTT.

Regarding this clonotype: Given a much more abundant clone one base away, this may be a read error. The chain combines TRBV11-3 with TRBJ2-2; 13 bases align to TRBD2. The germline V gene has CDR1 SGHNT and CDR2 YENEEA. There are 14 residues in the CDR3. CDR3 sequence: CASSLVGTSGDLFF. The CDR3, as DNA: TGTGCCAGCAGCTTAGTGGGGACTAGCGGGGACCTGTTTTTT.

This clonotype has at least ten counts. V gene TRBV20-1 combines with J gene TRBJ1-6; possibly TRBD1 for D (6 bases). Germline V gene data show CDR1 as DFQATT and CDR2 as SNEGSKA (reference sequence). The CDR3 runs 18 residues. Trimming removed 0 bases from V and 9 bases from J, with 24 bases in between. The CDR3 DNA is TGCAGTGCTAGAGATCTCACAGGGACGGTATCTCGCGGTTCACCCCTCCACTTT. This sequence encodes CSARDLTGTVSRGSPLHF.

This clonotype was observed at least ten times. The genes are TRBV11-2 and TRBJ2-3; maybe TRBD2 (6 bases). The CDR3 consists of 19 residues. Germline V lookup: CDR1 SGHAT, CDR2 FQNNGV. V was shortened by 2 bases and J by 0 bases, with 21 bases between the two germline ends. The CDR3 reads CASSLRGNPTGTSTDTQYF. CDR3 coding DNA: TGTGCCAGCAGCTTACGTGGTAACCCGACCGGGACTAGCACAGATACGCAGTATTTT.

This clonotype has a count of ten or more. The rearrangement joins TRBV10-1 to TRBJ1-6, with 7 bases aligning to TRBD1. Germline assignment: CDR1 WNHNN and CDR2 SYGVQD (reference sequence). The CDR3 has 14 amino acids. The V segment lost 6 bases and the J segment 6 bases; nucleotides outside the gene matches: 5. The CDR3 region has the DNA TGCGCCAGCAGCGAGGACAGGCGTAATTCACCCCTCCACTTT. Residues: CASSEDRRNSPLHF.